These T cell receptor beta chains were read from a single sample in a study of cytomegalovirus exposure and HLA in healthy donors. Data came from immunoSEQ multiplex PCR; TCRdb stores just in-frame clones and leaves some out. The sample includes some 120,000 clones, roughly three fifths seen only once; the top ten take 8.5% to 9.5%. What was sequenced was PBMCs. The origin of the receptors is a woman aged 40 to 50 in good health and CMV-seropositive. CDR3s include the opening cysteine and the closing phenylalanine or tryptophan. Each record gives: J gene, clone size, V gene, D gene, CDR3 protein, CDR3 DNA. D genes are given only for firm matches. Only part of the rows carry a size: once, few, many, or a class if the clone is expanded.

j_call: TRBJ2-7; clone_size: -; v_call: TRBV4-1; d_call: TRBD1; cdr3_aa: CASSPIARTGGPEQYF; cdr3_nt: TGCGCCAGCAGCCCTATCGCAAGGACAGGGGGGCCGGAGCAGTACTTC
j_call: TRBJ1-5; clone_size: -; v_call: TRBV9; d_call: -; cdr3_aa: CASSGTEGQPQHF; cdr3_nt: TGTGCCAGCAGCGGGACAGAGGGCCAGCCCCAGCATTTT
j_call: TRBJ2-7; clone_size: few; v_call: TRBV4-1; d_call: TRBD1; cdr3_aa: CASSQSDRASSYEQYF; cdr3_nt: TGCGCCAGCAGCCAATCCGACAGGGCCTCTTCCTACGAGCAGTACTTC
j_call: TRBJ2-7; clone_size: once; v_call: TRBV10-3; d_call: -; cdr3_aa: CAIRGLRLYEQYF; cdr3_nt: TGTGCCATCCGGGGACTCCGGCTCTACGAGCAGTACTTC
j_call: TRBJ2-1; clone_size: few; v_call: TRBV5-1; d_call: TRBD2; cdr3_aa: CASSFTATSGDNEQFF; cdr3_nt: TGCGCCAGCAGCTTCACGGCTACTAGCGGCGACAATGAGCAGTTCTTC
j_call: TRBJ2-1; clone_size: -; v_call: TRBV20-1; d_call: -; cdr3_aa: CSAKGFNEQFF; cdr3_nt: TGCAGTGCTAAGGGGTTTAATGAGCAGTTCTTC
j_call: TRBJ2-1; clone_size: -; v_call: TRBV10-3; d_call: TRBD2; cdr3_aa: CAIRTSGDPYYNEQFF; cdr3_nt: TGTGCCATCCGGACTAGCGGAGACCCCTACTACAATGAGCAGTTCTTC
j_call: TRBJ1-1; clone_size: -; v_call: TRBV5-6; d_call: -; cdr3_aa: CASSLRGLPGAFF; cdr3_nt: TGTGCCAGCAGCTTGAGAGGGTTGCCCGGAGCTTTCTTT
j_call: TRBJ1-2; clone_size: -; v_call: TRBV5-4; d_call: TRBD1; cdr3_aa: CASSFRGQGDGYTF; cdr3_nt: TGTGCCAGCAGCTTTAGGGGACAGGGTGACGGCTACACCTTC
j_call: TRBJ2-7; clone_size: few; v_call: TRBV14; d_call: -; cdr3_aa: CASSQAPSLMQGLHEQYF; cdr3_nt: TGTGCCAGCAGCCAAGCGCCCTCCTTGATGCAGGGTTTACACGAGCAGTACTTC
j_call: TRBJ2-5; clone_size: once; v_call: TRBV5-4; d_call: TRBD2; cdr3_aa: CASSFQAGYETQYF; cdr3_nt: TGTGCCAGCAGCTTTCAAGCGGGATACGAGACCCAGTACTTC
j_call: TRBJ2-3; clone_size: few; v_call: TRBV5-6; d_call: TRBD2; cdr3_aa: CASSHLADYSTDTQYF; cdr3_nt: TGTGCCAGCAGCCACCTAGCGGATTATTCCACAGATACGCAGTATTTT
j_call: TRBJ1-2; clone_size: few; v_call: TRBV19; d_call: -; cdr3_aa: CASSMKGLYGYTF; cdr3_nt: TGTGCCAGTAGTATGAAGGGACTATATGGCTACACCTTC
j_call: TRBJ2-7; clone_size: -; v_call: TRBV6-6; d_call: -; cdr3_aa: CASSGIVGVVYEQYF; cdr3_nt: TGTGCCAGCAGCGGGATCGTTGGTGTTGTCTACGAGCAGTACTTC
j_call: TRBJ2-1; clone_size: -; v_call: TRBV9; d_call: -; cdr3_aa: CASSSQGFSYNEQFF; cdr3_nt: TGTGCCAGCAGCTCTCAGGGTTTCTCCTACAATGAGCAGTTCTTC
j_call: TRBJ2-1; clone_size: -; v_call: TRBV28; d_call: -; cdr3_aa: CASSFTGWRQFF; cdr3_nt: TGTGCCAGCAGTTTCACAGGGTGGCGTCAGTTCTTC
j_call: TRBJ2-1; clone_size: -; v_call: TRBV14; d_call: TRBD1; cdr3_aa: CASSRGTVYGEQFF; cdr3_nt: TGTGCCAGCAGCCGGGGGACAGTCTACGGTGAGCAGTTCTTC
j_call: TRBJ2-3; clone_size: -; v_call: TRBV5-5; d_call: -; cdr3_aa: CASSERLGTAEGTDTQYF; cdr3_nt: TGTGCCAGCAGCGAGCGTCTTGGAACGGCAGAAGGCACAGATACGCAGTATTTT
j_call: TRBJ2-1; clone_size: -; v_call: TRBV7-6; d_call: -; cdr3_aa: CASSLVETSMYNEQFF; cdr3_nt: TGTGCCAGCAGCTTAGTTGAGACTTCCATGTACAATGAGCAGTTCTTC
j_call: TRBJ2-3; clone_size: few; v_call: TRBV25-1; d_call: -; cdr3_aa: CASSRTSTDTQYF; cdr3_nt: TGTGCCAGCAGTCGAACTAGCACAGATACGCAGTATTTT
j_call: TRBJ2-5; clone_size: once; v_call: TRBV29-1; d_call: -; cdr3_aa: CSVPSARGDGWTQYF; cdr3_nt: TGCAGCGTCCCTTCGGCAAGGGGCGATGGGTGGACCCAGTACTTC
j_call: TRBJ1-1; clone_size: -; v_call: TRBV28; d_call: -; cdr3_aa: CASSLGTAHAIKAFF; cdr3_nt: TGTGCCAGCAGTTTAGGTACAGCCCACGCAATAAAAGCTTTCTTT
j_call: TRBJ2-3; clone_size: -; v_call: TRBV7-8; d_call: TRBD2; cdr3_aa: CASSSTSSDTQYF; cdr3_nt: TGTGCCAGCAGCTCGACTAGCTCAGATACGCAGTATTTT
j_call: TRBJ2-1; clone_size: -; v_call: TRBV6-1; d_call: TRBD2; cdr3_aa: CASSGGLAGGPYNEQFF; cdr3_nt: TGTGCCAGCAGTGGTGGACTAGCGGGAGGCCCCTACAATGAGCAGTTCTTC
j_call: TRBJ2-3; clone_size: -; v_call: TRBV25-1; d_call: -; cdr3_aa: CASQMRQRTDTQYF; cdr3_nt: TGTGCCAGTCAGATGCGGCAACGCACAGATACGCAGTATTTT
j_call: TRBJ2-1; clone_size: few; v_call: TRBV5-4; d_call: TRBD2; cdr3_aa: CASSFRGLVGTGEQFF; cdr3_nt: TGTGCCAGCAGCTTCCGTGGACTAGTAGGTACCGGTGAGCAGTTCTTC
j_call: TRBJ1-1; clone_size: few; v_call: TRBV5-6; d_call: -; cdr3_aa: CASTERQSFTEAFF; cdr3_nt: TGTGCCAGCACCGAGAGGCAATCCTTCACTGAAGCTTTCTTT
j_call: TRBJ2-3; clone_size: few; v_call: TRBV29-1; d_call: -; cdr3_aa: CSYEDSTTDTQYF; cdr3_nt: TGCAGCTACGAGGACAGCACCACAGATACGCAGTATTTT
j_call: TRBJ2-7; clone_size: once; v_call: TRBV11-3; d_call: -; cdr3_aa: CASSLLPGVGEQYF; cdr3_nt: TGTGCCAGCAGCTTACTCCCGGGAGTAGGCGAGCAGTACTTC